The 15 T cell receptor beta chains reported below all come from one sample, sequenced in a study of CD8 T cells in Susac syndrome. Random hexamers were used to reverse transcribe the RNA input (about 0.5 to 1 ug). TCRdb used MiXCR to reprocess the immunoSEQ multiplex PCR reads, holding one entry per CDR3 protein. The top ten clones hold around 0.6% of a sample with fewer than 80,000 distinct CDR3 sequences, around 96% of them seen once. The source material was CD8+ T cells from PBMCs. The receptors shown here come from a human donor with multiple sclerosis.

The chain employs TRBV20-1 and TRBJ2-4, with 7 bases that match TRBD1. V trimming: 2 bases; J trimming: 5 bases; junction bases outside the gene matches: 6. CDR3 length: 14 residues. Germline lookup yields CDR1 DFQATT and CDR2 SNEGSKA (reference sequence). The CDR3 nucleotides read TGCAGTGCTAGACCTTTCGGACAGGAAAACATTCAGTACTTC. It encodes CSARPFGQENIQYF.

The chain has TRBV19 and TRBJ1-1; D not certain. Germline values: CDR1 LNHDA, CDR2 SQIVND (reference sequence). This CDR3 comprises 14 residues. Trimming removed 0 bases from V and 1 base from J, with 6 bases in between. The CDR3 DNA is TGTGCCAGTAGTATAGATAGTAGGAACACTGAAGCTTTCTTT. It specifies CASSIDSRNTEAFF.

The chain employs TRBV14 and TRBJ2-7; maybe TRBD2 (6 bases). The CDR3 covers 15 residues. Germline V gene lookup returns CDR1 SGHDN and CDR2 FVKESK. V was clipped by 1 base and J by 4 bases, with 14 bases between them. Here the CDR3 DNA reads TGTGCCAGCAGCCAAGTGGGGCGGGACGGATACGAGCAGTACTTC. Its protein is CASSQVGRDGYEQYF.

The chain recombines TRBV27 with TRBJ2-7; weak D call: TRBD2 (7 bases). Trimming took off 3 bases at V and 3 bases at J, with 15 bases between the two ends. The CDR3 loop spans 15 amino acids. Germline V lookup: CDR1 MNHEY, CDR2 SMNVEV (reference sequence). The CDR3 sequence is CASSLGASGDYEQYF. DNA for the CDR3: TGTGCCAGCAGTTTGGGGGCTAGCGGTGACTACGAGCAGTACTTC.

The chain recombines TRBV20-1 with TRBJ2-1; 8 nucleotides agree with TRBD2. Germline trimming cut 0 bases from V and 4 bases from J; bases unmatched to any gene: 2. The CDR3 totals 14 residues. Germline V gives CDR1 DFQATT, CDR2 SNEGSKA (reference sequence). The CDR3 nucleotides read TGCAGTGCTAGAGAAATAGCGGGGTACAATGAGCAGTTCTTC. It codes for CSAREIAGYNEQFF.

This clonotype was seen a single time. The CDR3 sequence is CSVSGGGTNYEQYF. The CDR3 nucleotides read TGCAGCGTTTCGGGTGGGGGGACAAACTACGAGCAGTACTTC. The chain carries TRBV29-1 and TRBJ2-7; the D gene could be TRBD1 or TRBD2 (6 bases each). The CDR3 spans 14 residues. Trimming left V 5 bases short and J 3 bases short, with 17 bases between. Per the germline V gene, CDR1 is SQVTM and CDR2 is ANQGSEA.

The chain recombines TRBV18 with TRBJ2-7; maybe TRBD2 (5 bases). The germline gives CDR1 KGHSH, CDR2 LQKENI. V lost 1 base and J 2 bases, leaving 12 bases between the germline ends. This CDR3 is built from 15 residues. CDR3: CASSPLSSVAYEQYF. The CDR3 DNA sequence: TGTGCCAGCTCACCACTAAGTAGCGTTGCCTACGAGCAGTACTTC.

This clonotype was found a few times. The chain uses TRBV25-1 and TRBJ1-1, with TRBD1 as a possible D gene (5 bases). Between the trimmed V and J ends, which lost 3 bases and 1 base, there was a span of 6 bases. The CDR3 runs 13 residues. Germline V lookup: CDR1 MGHDK, CDR2 SYGVNS. CDR3 DNA sequence: TGTGCCAGCAGTGAGACAGCGAACACTGAAGCTTTCTTT. Residues: CASSETANTEAFF.

The chain combines TRBV5-4 with TRBJ2-3; 8 bases are a match to TRBD2. Germline loops: CDR1 SGHNT, CDR2 YYREEE (reference sequence). This CDR3 has 16 amino acids. The V gene end was trimmed by 4 bases and the J gene end by 2 bases; junction bases not matched to a gene: 9. The CDR3 spells CASSDRGGLYTDTQYF. The CDR3 nucleotides read TGTGCCAGCAGCGATCGGGGGGGCCTATACACAGATACGCAGTATTTT.

The rearrangement links TRBV7-9 to TRBJ2-5; D ambiguous. The CDR3 has 14 residues. Trimming took off 0 bases at V and 2 bases at J, with 7 bases between the two ends. The V gene's germline CDR1 is SEHNR and CDR2 FQNEAQ (reference sequence). In DNA, the CDR3 is TGTGCCAGCAGCTTAGCGGGCGTTCAAGAGACCCAGTACTTC. Its protein is CASSLAGVQETQYF.

This chain joins TRBV5-6 and TRBJ1-1; no reliable D call. Per germline, CDR1 SGHDT and CDR2 YYEEEE. The CDR3 extends over 12 amino acids. V lost 0 bases and J 6 bases, leaving 6 bases between the germline ends. The DNA for the CDR3 is TGTGCCAGCAGCTTGGTGGTTTCTGAAGCTTTCTTT. It codes for CASSLVVSEAFF.

This chain connects TRBV5-5 to TRBJ1-5, with a possible D match to TRBD1 (5 bases). Trimming removed 3 bases at V and 7 bases at J, with 14 bases between. This CDR3 has 14 residues. Germline loops: CDR1 SGHKS, CDR2 YYEKEE (reference sequence). The CDR3 DNA reads TGTGCCAGCAGCTGGGGAGAGGGGCGCCAGCCCCAGCATTTT. Protein sequence: CASSWGEGRQPQHF.

The chain is built from TRBV20-1 and TRBJ1-3; D uncertain. V gave up 0 bases and J gave up 0 bases, with 15 bases separating them. Germline CDR1 reads DFQATT; CDR2 reads SNEGSKA (reference sequence). The CDR3 is 17 residues long. The chain's CDR3 is CSARDQKVSSSGNTIYF. The DNA for the CDR3 is TGCAGTGCTAGAGATCAAAAGGTCTCGTCCTCTGGAAACACCATATATTTT.

The chain is built from TRBV27 and TRBJ2-7, with a weak D call TRBD2 (6 bases). Trimming removed 4 bases at V and 5 bases at J, with 15 bases between. The CDR3 contains 14 residues. CDR1 is MNHEY and CDR2 is SMNVEV in the germline V gene (reference sequence). The CDR3 is CASSSYGGAHEQYF. In nucleotides, the CDR3 is TGTGCCAGCAGTTCATACGGAGGGGCCCACGAGCAGTACTTC.

This clonotype was observed a single time. The chain has TRBV29-1 and TRBJ2-4; the D is unclear. Germline lookup yields CDR1 SQVTM and CDR2 ANQGSEA. This CDR3 spans 15 amino acids. The ends were cut back, 1 base at V and 4 bases at J, with 14 bases in the middle. The CDR3 coding sequence is TGCAGCGTTGAAGGGGCGGCAGGAAGGAAAAACATTCAGTACTTC. This encodes CSVEGAAGRKNIQYF.